This T cell receptor (beta chain) is from a study of T cells in Graves' hyperthyroidism and ophthalmopathy. Across the study: Any treatment followed the collection of peripheral blood at initial diagnosis.

The study, taken as a whole, reports: A median around 5.9 months before onset, the model predicted ophthalmopathy. Clonotypes that were expanded in thyroid above 0.001 mostly appeared in blood too.

Remarks on this clonotype: Its cognate antigen is unknown.

Used for diagnoses were clinical symptoms, serum thyroxine and TRAb, thyroid ultrasound and orbital computed tomography. RNA transcripts yielded amplified TCR beta CDR3 regions. First-round RT-PCR of the TCR CDR3 relied on the HTBI primer set. TCRdb re-derived calls from the multiplex PCR reads in MiXCR, one entry per CDR3 protein. The sample holds 400,000 to 600,000 distinct CDR3 sequences; more than 15% are singletons and the top ten take 25% to 30%. Germline lookup yields CDR1 LNHDA and CDR2 SQIVND (reference sequence). Losses at the gene ends were 9 bases for V and 10 bases for J; bases not matched to a gene: 3. This CDR3 has 11 amino acids.

This TCR was recovered from a young woman with Graves' ophthalmopathy. Sequences were obtained from blood. V is TRBV19 and J is TRBJ2-3; 11 bases fit TRBD1. The CDR3 DNA is TGTGCCAGCGGACAGGGGGCAGCGCAGTATTTT. It encodes CASGQGAAQYF.